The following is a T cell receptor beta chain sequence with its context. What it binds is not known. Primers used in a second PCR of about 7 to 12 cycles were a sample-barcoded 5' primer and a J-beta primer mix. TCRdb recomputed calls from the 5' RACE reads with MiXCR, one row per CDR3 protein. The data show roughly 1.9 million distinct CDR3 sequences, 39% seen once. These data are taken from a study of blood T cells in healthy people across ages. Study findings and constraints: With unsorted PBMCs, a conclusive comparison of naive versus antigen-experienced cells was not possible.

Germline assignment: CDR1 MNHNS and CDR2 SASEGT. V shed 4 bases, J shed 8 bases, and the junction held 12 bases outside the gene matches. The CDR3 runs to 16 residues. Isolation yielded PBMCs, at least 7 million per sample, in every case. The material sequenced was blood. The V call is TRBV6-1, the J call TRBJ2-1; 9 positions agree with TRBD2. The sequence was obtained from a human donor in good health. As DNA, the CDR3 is TGTGCCAGCAGTGGGCTAGCGGGGAGGCGCTTCGATGAGCAGTTCTTC. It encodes CASSGLAGRRFDEQFF.